What follows describes a single T cell receptor (beta chain). Its target is not known. Amplification used 60 Vbeta primers and 13 Jbeta primers. Assay used: immunoSEQ multiplex PCR; TCRdb lists only in-frame clones, some missing. The table includes around 88,000 clones, under 80% detected once. These data belong to a study of cytomegalovirus exposure and HLA in healthy donors. General study findings and limits: The likely explanation for a cluster of highly shared sequence variants was sequencing artifact.

The CDR3 totals 16 residues. Germline V gene data show CDR1 as SGDLS and CDR2 as YYNGEE. The V gene end was trimmed by 4 bases and the J gene end by 1 base; junction bases not matched to a gene: 8. The chain has TRBV9 and TRBJ2-5; 9 bases agree with TRBD1. The TCR sequence derives from a man aged 50-60 years in good health and CMV-seropositive. Sequenced sample: PBMCs. CDR3 nucleotides: TGTGCCAGCAGCCCCACCGGGACAGGGCCCCAAGAGACCCAGTACTTC. Translated, it gives CASSPTGTGPQETQYF.